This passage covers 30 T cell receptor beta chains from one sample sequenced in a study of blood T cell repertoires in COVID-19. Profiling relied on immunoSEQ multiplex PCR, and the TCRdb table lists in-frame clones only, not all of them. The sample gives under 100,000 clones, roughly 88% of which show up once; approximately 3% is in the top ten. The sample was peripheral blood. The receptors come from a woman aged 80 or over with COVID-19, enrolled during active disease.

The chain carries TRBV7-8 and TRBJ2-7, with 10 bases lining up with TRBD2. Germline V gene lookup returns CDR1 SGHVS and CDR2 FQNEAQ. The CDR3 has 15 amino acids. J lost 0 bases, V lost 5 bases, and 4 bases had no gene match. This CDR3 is CASSLGLAVSYEQYF. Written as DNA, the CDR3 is TGTGCCAGCAGCCTTGGACTAGCGGTCTCCTACGAGCAGTACTTC.

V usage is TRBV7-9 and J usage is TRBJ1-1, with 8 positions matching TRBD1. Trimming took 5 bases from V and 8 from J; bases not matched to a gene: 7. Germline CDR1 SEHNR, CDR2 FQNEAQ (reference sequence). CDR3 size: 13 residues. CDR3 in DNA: TGTGCCAGCAGCCCCCAGGGGGCACCCGAAGCTTTCTTT. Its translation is CASSPQGAPEAFF.

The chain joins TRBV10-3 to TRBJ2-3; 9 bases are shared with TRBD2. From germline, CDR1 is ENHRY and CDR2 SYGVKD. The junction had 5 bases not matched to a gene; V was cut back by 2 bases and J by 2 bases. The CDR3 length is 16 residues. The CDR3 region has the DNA TGTGCCATCAGTGAGCGACTAGCGGACTACACAGATACGCAGTATTTT. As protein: CAISERLADYTDTQYF.

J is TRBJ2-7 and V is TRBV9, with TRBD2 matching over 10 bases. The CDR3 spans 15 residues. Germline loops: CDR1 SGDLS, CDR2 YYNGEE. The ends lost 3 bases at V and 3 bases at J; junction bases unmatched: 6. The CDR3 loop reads CASSESSGGGYEQYF. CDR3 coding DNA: TGTGCCAGCAGCGAGTCAAGCGGGGGGGGCTACGAGCAGTACTTC.

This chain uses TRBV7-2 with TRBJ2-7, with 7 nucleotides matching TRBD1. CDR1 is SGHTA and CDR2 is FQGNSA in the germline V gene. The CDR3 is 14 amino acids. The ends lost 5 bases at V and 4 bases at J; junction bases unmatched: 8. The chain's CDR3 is CASSVQGWGYEQYF. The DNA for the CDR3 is TGTGCCAGCAGCGTACAGGGGTGGGGGTACGAGCAGTACTTC.

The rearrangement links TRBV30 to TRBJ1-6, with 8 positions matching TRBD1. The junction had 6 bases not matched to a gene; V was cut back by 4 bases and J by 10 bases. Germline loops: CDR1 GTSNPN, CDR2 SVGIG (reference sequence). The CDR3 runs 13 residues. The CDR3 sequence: CAWNPDRGSPLHF. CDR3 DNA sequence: TGTGCCTGGAACCCCGACAGGGGCTCACCCCTCCACTTT.

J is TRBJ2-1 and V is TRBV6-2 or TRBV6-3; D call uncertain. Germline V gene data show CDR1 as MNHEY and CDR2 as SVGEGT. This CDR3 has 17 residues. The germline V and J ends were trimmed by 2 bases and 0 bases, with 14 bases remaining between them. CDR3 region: CASSYPKWAPSYNEQFF. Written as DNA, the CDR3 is TGTGCCAGCAGTTACCCTAAATGGGCCCCCTCCTACAATGAGCAGTTCTTC.

The CDR3 nucleotides are TGTGCCATCAGCCGACAGGTGAACACTGAAGCTTTCTTT. Encoded protein: CAISRQVNTEAFF. The chain has TRBV10-3 and TRBJ1-1, with D maybe TRBD1 (6 bases). Trimming took off 6 bases at V and 0 bases at J, with 8 bases between the two ends. CDR3 length: 13 residues. Germline V gene lookup returns CDR1 ENHRY and CDR2 SYGVKD.

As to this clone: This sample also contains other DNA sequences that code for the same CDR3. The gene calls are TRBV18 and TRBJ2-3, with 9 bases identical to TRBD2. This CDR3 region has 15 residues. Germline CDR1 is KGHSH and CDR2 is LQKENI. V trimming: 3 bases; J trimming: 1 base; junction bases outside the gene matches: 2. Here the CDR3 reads CASSPLAGGTDTQYF. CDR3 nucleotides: TGTGCCAGCTCACCCTTAGCGGGGGGCACAGATACGCAGTATTTT.

CDR3 loop: CASSHNRPPGGRSYNEQFF. The CDR3 DNA follows: TGTGCCAGCAGTCACAATCGGCCCCCCGGGGGGCGATCCTACAATGAGCAGTTCTTC. The chain couples TRBV6-2 or TRBV6-3 to TRBJ2-1; possible D gene TRBD2, 7 bases. The CDR3 runs 19 residues. Germline CDR1 reads MNHEY; CDR2 reads SVGEGT. V shed 5 bases and J shed 1 base, with 24 bases lying between them.

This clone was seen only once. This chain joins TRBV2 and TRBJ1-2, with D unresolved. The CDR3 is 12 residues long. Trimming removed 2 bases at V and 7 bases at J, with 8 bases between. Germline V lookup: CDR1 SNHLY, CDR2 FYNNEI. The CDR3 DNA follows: TGTGCCAGCAGTGAACGAGGCCGTGGCTACACCTTC. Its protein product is CASSERGRGYTF.

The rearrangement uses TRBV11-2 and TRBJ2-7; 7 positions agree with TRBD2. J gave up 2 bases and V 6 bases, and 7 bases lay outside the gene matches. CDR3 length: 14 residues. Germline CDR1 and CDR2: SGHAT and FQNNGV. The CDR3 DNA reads TGTGCCAGCAGGAGCGGGGCACCTACCTACGAGCAGTACTTC. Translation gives CASRSGAPTYEQYF.

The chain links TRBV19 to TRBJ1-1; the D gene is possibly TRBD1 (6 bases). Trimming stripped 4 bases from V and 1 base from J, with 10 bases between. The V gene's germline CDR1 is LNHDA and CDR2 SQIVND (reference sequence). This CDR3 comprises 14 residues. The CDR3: CASSSRGRNTEAFF. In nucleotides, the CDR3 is TGTGCCAGTAGTAGCAGGGGACGGAACACTGAAGCTTTCTTT.

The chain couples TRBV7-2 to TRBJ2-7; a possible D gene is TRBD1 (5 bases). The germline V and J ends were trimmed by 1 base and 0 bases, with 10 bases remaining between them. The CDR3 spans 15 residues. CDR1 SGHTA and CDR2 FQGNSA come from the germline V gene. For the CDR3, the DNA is TGTGCCAGCAGCTTAGTTCCAGGGATCTCCTACGAGCAGTACTTC. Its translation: CASSLVPGISYEQYF.

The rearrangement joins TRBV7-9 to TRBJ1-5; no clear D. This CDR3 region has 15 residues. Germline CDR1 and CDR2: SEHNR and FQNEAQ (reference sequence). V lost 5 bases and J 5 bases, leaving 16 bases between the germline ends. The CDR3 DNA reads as TGTGCCAGCAGCCATGCACGGGGTAGAGATCAGCCCCAGCATTTT. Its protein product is CASSHARGRDQPQHF. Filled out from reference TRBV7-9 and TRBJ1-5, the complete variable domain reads DTGVSQNPRHKITKRGQNVTFRCDPISEHNRLYWYRQTLGQGPEFLTYFQNEAQLEKSRLLSDRFSAERPKGSFSTLEIQRTEQGDSAMYLCASSHARGRDQPQHFGDGTRLSIL.

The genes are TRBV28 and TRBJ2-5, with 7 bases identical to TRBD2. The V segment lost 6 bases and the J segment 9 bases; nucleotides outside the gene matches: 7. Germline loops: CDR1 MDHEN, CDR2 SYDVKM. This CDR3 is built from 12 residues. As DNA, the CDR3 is TGTGCCAGCAGCCGCCTCACTAGCGCCCAGTACTTC. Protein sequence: CASSRLTSAQYF.

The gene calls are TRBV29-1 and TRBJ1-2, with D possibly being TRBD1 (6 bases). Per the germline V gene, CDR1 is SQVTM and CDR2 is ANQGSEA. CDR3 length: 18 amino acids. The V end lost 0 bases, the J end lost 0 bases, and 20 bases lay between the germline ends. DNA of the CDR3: TGCAGCGTTGAAGATCATACTACACTAAAGGGGGCTAACTATGGCTACACCTTC. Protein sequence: CSVEDHTTLKGANYGYTF.

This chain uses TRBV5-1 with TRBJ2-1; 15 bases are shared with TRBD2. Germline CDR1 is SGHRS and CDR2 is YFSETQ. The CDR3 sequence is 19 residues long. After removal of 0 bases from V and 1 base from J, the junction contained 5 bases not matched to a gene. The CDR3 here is CASSLGPGLAGGSYNEQFF. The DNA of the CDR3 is TGCGCCAGCAGCTTGGGCCCCGGACTAGCGGGAGGGTCCTACAATGAGCAGTTCTTC.

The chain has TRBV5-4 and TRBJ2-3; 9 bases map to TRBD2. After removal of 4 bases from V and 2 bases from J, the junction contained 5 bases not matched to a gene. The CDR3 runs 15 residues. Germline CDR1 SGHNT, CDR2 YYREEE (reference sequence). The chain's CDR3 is CASSHRTSDTDTQYF. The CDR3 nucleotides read TGTGCCAGCAGCCACCGGACTAGCGACACAGATACGCAGTATTTT.

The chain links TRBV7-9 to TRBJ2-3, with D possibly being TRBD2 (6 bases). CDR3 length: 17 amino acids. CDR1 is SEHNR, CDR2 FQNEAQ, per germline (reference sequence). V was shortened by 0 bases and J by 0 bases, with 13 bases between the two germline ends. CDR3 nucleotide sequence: TGTGCCAGCAGCTTAGCCCCGGCGGGAACTAGCACAGATACGCAGTATTTT. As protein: CASSLAPAGTSTDTQYF.

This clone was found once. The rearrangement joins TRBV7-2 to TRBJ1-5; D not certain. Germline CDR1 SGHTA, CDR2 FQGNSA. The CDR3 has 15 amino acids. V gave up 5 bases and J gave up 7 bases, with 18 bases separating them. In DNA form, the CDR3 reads TGTGCCAGCAGCCCCCGGTTCGGCGGGTACCAGCCCCAGCATTTT. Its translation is CASSPRFGGYQPQHF.

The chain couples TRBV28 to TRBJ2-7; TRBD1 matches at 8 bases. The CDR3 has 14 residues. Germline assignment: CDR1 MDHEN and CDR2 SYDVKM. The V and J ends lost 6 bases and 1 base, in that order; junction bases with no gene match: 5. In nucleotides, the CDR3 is TGTGCCAGCAGGCCGGGACAGGCGTCCTACGAGCAGTACTTC. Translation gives CASRPGQASYEQYF.

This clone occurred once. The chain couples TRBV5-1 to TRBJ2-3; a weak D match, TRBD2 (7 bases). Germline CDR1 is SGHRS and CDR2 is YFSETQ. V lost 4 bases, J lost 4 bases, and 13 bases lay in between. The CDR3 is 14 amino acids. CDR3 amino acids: CASSPGGGADTQYF. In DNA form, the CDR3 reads TGCGCCAGCAGCCCGGGGGGCGGTGCAGATACGCAGTATTTT.

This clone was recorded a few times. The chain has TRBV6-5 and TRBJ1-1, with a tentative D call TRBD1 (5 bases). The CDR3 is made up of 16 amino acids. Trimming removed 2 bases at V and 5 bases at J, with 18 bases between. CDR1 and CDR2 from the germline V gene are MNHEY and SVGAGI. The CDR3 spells CASSYGGPGLGTEAFF. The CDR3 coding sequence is TGTGCCAGCAGTTACGGAGGGCCGGGACTTGGTACTGAAGCTTTCTTT.

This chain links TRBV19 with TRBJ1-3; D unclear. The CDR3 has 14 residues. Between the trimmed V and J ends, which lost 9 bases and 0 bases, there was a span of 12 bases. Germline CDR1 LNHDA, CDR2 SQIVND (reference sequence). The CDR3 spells CASRRLGSGNTIYF. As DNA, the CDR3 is TGTGCCAGCCGAAGACTAGGCTCTGGAAACACCATATATTTT.

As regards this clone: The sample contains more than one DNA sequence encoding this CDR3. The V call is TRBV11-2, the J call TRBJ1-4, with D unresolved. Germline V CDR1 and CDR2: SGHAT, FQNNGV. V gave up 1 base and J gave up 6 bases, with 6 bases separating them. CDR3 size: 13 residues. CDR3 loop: CASSLALYEKLFF. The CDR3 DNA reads TGTGCCAGCAGCTTAGCTCTCTATGAAAAACTGTTTTTT.

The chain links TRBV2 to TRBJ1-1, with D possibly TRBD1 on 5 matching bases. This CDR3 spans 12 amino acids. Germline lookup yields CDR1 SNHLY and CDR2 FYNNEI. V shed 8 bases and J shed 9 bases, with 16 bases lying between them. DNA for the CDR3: TGTGCCAGCGGGTATGGGGCAGGACAAGCTTTCTTT. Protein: CASGYGAGQAFF. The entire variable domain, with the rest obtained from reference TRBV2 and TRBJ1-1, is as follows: EPEVTQTPSHQVTQMGQEVILRCVPISNHLYFYWYRQILGQKVEFLVSFYNNEISEKSEIFDDQFSVERPDGSNFTLKIRSTKLEDSAMYFCASGYGAGQAFFGQGTRLTVV.

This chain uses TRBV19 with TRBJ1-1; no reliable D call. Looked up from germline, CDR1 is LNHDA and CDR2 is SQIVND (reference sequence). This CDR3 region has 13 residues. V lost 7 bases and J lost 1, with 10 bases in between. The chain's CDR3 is CASMRQTNTEAFF. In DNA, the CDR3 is TGTGCCAGTATGAGGCAGACGAACACTGAAGCTTTCTTT.

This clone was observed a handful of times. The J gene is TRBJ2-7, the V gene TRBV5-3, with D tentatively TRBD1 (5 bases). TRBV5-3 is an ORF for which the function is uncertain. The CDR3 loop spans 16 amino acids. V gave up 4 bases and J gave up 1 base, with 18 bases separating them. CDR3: CARSLCWGPYSYEQYF. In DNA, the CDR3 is TGTGCCAGAAGCCTATGCTGGGGCCCCTATTCCTACGAGCAGTACTTC.

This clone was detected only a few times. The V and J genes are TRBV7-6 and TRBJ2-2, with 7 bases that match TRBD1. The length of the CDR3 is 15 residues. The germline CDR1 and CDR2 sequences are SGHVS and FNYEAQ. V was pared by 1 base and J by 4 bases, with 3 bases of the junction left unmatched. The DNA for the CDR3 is TGTGCCAGCAGCTTAGTTTCAGGGGGCACCGGGGAGCTGTTTTTT. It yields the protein CASSLVSGGTGELFF.